The present T cell receptor beta chain was sequenced within a study of type 1 and type 2 diabetes patients (dated by TCRdb to about 2016). In terms of the full investigation: Nine type 1 diabetes patients, four type 2 diabetes patients and 6 or 7 nondiabetic controls, all recruited in China, made up the cohort. Throughout the study, CD4 or CD8 MicroBeads on MACS columns were used to positively select CD4+ and CD8+ T cells from PBMCs. A total of roughly 19 million paired-end reads was generated across the whole study. The study used high-throughput sequencing to profile TCRbeta repertoires and compare individuals with type 1 diabetes, type 2 diabetes and no diabetes. Type 2 diabetes patients were included as a disease comparison group for the type 1 diabetes patients. V gene usage was similar between approximately 20-cycle and approximately 25-cycle amplification, suggesting similar primer efficiencies and random PCR bias. TCRbeta libraries were sequenced paired-end on Illumina HiSeq 2000 or MiSeq instruments.

Relative to germline, V is missing 2 bases and J is missing 2 bases, with 4 bases of the junction outside any gene match. CDR1 and CDR2 are read off the germline V gene (reference sequence) as SEHNR and FQNEAQ. The CDR3, cysteine through phenylalanine, is 15 amino acids long. The entry retains the CDR3 DNA only, 45 bases that are in frame from base 1. What the authors observed across the whole study: Study groups were not matched for age and gender, which possibly biased interpretation. Few highly-expanded CD4+ clones, median one, were found in type 2 diabetes patients, accounting for a median around 4% of reads. Because only a limited number of T2D and control samples were sequenced, some T1D-only HECs might also appear in more T2D or control samples. High diversity was shown by type 2 diabetes repertoires, and the diversity was significantly greater than that of type 1 diabetes repertoires in both CD4+ and CD8+ T cells. Type 2 diabetes and control samples had highly correlated V and J gene usage patterns, with the correlation between samples averaging around 0.97.

Of note for this clonotype: Its cognate antigen has yet to be identified. The record has no base qualities; no much larger clone is one base away.

TCRdb names Illumina MiSeq as the instrument used. TCRbeta CDR3 amplification used genomic DNA from the sorted T cell subsets as template. Multiplex PCR with 30 forward and 13 reverse primers amplified the TCRbeta CDR3 region. After the PCR products were purified with AMPure XP beads, a second PCR of roughly 26 cycles was run to add indices and adaptors. Before sequencing, the libraries were purified from gel with the QIAquick Gel Extraction Kit. Concerning the study's data processing: FLASH was used to merge paired-end reads, and IgBLAST was used to align the merged reads to IMGT V, D and J germline references. After reads whose alignment identity to germline references fell below 70% were discarded, roughly 10,000,000 reads remained study-wide. IMGT definitions were followed to assign CDR3 boundaries, reading frame and productivity. A highly-expanded clone was defined as any clone making up 1% or more of reads, and normalized Shannon entropy served as the measure of diversity. Group differences in Shannon entropy were tested with unpaired two-tailed t-tests. TCRdb ran its own pipeline on the public reads, namely fastp trimming at Q25 and MiXCR clone calling, and kept in-frame beta chains. Each entry is one CDR3 protein sequence, shown with its most common DNA and genes. The V and J calls were not made by the authors but by TCRdb's processing. This sample lists a few hundred thousand distinct CDR3 sequences; approximately 45% were detected once. Roughly 13% of the sample rests with the top ten.

All diabetic patients met standard classification criteria for type 1 or type 2 diabetes, with glucose and C-peptide assessed by WHO-recommended methods. Exclusion applied to any donor with other autoimmune diseases or infections within the previous four weeks. From each participant, approximately 10 milliliters of peripheral blood were collected. LymphoPrep density separation was used to isolate PBMCs. Sequencing used peripheral blood mononuclear cells (PBMCs). This sequence uses TRBV7-9 and TRBJ2-3; 7 nucleotides in the junction match TRBD2. The clonotype was recovered from a man between 18 and 35 years old with type 2 diabetes. The CDR3 protein sequence reads: CASSLLREHTDTQYF. The DNA reads TGTGCCAGCAGCTTACTGCGGGAGCACACAGATACGCAGTATTTT.